This entry concerns a single TCR beta chain. This sample was taken from a study of blood T cell repertoires in COVID-19. Turning to the study itself: The study drew acute and convalescent COVID-19 samples from the United States, Italy and Spain. Sample material is recorded as cDNA or gDNA derived from T cells, B-cell-depleted T cells, or PBMCs.

CDR1 is GTSNPN and CDR2 is SVGIG in the germline V gene (reference sequence). Trimming cost V 4 bases and J 3 bases, with 12 bases left between them. The CDR3 contains 13 residues. Authors' analysis steps: Estimates of nucleated cell counts were drawn from the amplification of reference gene primers. Sequencing used immunoSEQ multiplex PCR; TCRdb keeps in-frame clones, though not all of them. Clonal size and the V and J genes are those of that table, whereas D and trimming came from the DNA. This sample has 50,000 to 55,000 clones; around 86% occur once, and the top ten carry just under 25%. The sample was peripheral blood. The TCR sequence derives from a woman older than 75 with acute or convalescent COVID-19. This chain uses TRBV30 with TRBJ1-1, with D possibly matching TRBD1 (5 bases). CDR3 sequence reads: CAWIRPGDTEAFF. The DNA for the CDR3 is TGTGCCTGGATCCGCCCGGGGGACACTGAAGCTTTCTTT.